This TCR beta chain derives from a study of blood T cell repertoires in COVID-19. The method was immunoSEQ multiplex PCR; TCRdb's version includes in-frame clones alone and lacks a portion of them. Here the sample spans 35,000 to 45,000 clones, 65% to 90% being singletons. CDR3 length: 12 amino acids. Germline V CDR1 and CDR2: LNHNV, YYDKDF (reference sequence). V was clipped by 5 bases and J by 7 bases, with 11 bases between them. This chain uses TRBV15 with TRBJ1-2, with D maybe TRBD1 (6 bases). This receptor was identified in a man between 35 and 55 years old with active COVID-19. The sequenced sample consisted of peripheral blood. The CDR3 region has the DNA TGTGCCACCAGCCGCGGGGGCCCTGGCTACACCTTC. This sequence encodes CATSRGGPGYTF.